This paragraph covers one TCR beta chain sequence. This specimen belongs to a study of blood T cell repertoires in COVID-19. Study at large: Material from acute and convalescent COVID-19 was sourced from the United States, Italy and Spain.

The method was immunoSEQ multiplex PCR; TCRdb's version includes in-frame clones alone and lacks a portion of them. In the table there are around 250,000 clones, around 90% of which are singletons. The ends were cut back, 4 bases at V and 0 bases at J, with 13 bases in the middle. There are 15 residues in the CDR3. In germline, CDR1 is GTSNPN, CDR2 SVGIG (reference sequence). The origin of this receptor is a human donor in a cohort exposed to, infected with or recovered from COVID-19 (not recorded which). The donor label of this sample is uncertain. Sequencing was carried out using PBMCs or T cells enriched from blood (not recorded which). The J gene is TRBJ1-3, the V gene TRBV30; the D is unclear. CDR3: CAWTPPGGSGNTIYF. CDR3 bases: TGTGCCTGGACCCCTCCGGGAGGCTCTGGAAACACCATATATTTT.